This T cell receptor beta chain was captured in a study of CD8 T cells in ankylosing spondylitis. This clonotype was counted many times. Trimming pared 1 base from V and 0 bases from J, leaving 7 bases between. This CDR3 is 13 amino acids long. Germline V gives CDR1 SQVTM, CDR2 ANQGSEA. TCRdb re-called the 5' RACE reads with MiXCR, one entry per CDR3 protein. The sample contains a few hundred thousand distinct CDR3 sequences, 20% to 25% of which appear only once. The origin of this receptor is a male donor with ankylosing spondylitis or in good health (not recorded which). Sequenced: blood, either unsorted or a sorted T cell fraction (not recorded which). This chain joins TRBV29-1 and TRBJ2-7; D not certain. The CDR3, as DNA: TGCAGCGTTGAAGGGTCCAGCTCCTACGAGCAGTACTTC. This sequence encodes CSVEGSSSYEQYF.